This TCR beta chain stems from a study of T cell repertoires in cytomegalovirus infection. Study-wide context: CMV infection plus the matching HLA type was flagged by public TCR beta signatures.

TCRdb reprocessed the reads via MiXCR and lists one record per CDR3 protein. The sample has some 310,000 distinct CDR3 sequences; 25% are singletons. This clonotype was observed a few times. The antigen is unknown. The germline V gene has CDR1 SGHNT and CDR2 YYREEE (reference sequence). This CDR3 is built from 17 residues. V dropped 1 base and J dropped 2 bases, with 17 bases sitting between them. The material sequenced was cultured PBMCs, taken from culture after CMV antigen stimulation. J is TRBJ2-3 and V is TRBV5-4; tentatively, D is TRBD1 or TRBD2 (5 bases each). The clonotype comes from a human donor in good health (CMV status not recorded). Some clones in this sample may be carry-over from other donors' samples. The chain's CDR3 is CASSLKGPRPHTDTQYF. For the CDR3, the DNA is TGTGCCAGCAGCTTGAAGGGACCACGACCCCACACAGATACGCAGTATTTT.